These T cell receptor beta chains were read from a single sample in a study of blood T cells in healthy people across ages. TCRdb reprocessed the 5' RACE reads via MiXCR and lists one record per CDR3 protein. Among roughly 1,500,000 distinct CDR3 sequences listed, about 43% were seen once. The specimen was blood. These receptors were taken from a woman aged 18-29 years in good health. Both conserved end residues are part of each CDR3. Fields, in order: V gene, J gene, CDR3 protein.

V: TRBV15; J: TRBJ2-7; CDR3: CATSRLLDPYEQYF
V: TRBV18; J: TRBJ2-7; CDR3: CASRGRAYEQYF
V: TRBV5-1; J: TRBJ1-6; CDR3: CASSGTGTDNSPLHF
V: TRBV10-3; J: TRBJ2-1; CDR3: CAISWSREQFF
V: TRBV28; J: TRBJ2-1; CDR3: CASSFAPSQGTYNEQFF
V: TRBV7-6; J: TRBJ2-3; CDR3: CASSPSGSPPDTQYF
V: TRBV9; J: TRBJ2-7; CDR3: CASSPQTNDYVQYF
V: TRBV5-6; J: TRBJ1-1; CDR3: CASSFAFPVGSGTEAFF
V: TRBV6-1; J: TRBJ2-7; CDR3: CASSERQPSSYEQYF
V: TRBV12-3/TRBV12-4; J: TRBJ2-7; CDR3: CASSFAFGQDSSYEQYF
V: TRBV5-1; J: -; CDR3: CASSGTGTSGSETQYF
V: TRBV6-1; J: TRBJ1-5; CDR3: CASYDSSQPQHF
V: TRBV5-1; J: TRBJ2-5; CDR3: CASSLDGETQYF
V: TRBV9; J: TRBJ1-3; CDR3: CASSVVGSGNTIYF
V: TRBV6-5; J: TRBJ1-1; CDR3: CASSYNRGGDTEAFF
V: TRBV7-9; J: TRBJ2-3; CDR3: CASSLARPSGLSDTQYF
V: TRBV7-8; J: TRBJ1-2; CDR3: CASSHGTGAGNYGYTF
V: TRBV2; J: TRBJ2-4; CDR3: CASRTSGSKNIQYF
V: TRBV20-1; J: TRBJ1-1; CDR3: CSARAYLGADEAFF
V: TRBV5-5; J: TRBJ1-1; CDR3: CASSAGQGRVRKTEAFF
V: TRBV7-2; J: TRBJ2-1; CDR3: CASSATSGRGGFF
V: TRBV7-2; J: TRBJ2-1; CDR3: CASSLSHGENEQFF
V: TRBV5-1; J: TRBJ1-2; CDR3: CASTRGTGASDPYGYTF
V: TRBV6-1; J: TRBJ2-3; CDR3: CASSEDGGNTDTQYF
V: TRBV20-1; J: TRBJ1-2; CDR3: CSAQGARAGYTF
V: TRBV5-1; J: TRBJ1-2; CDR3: CASSSHGQGRGYTF
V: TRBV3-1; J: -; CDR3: CASSQSGAGTQYF
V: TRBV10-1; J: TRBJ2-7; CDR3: CASSEIQSSYEQYF
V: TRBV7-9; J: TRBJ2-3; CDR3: CASSNLGLAGTDTQYF
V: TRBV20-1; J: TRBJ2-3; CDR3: CSAASGANSRATDTQYF
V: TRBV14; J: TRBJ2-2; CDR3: CASSQARGRAVGGELFF
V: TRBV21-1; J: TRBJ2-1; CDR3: CVSSKNPSSREQFF
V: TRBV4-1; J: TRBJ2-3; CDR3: CASSQGDRSGAQYF
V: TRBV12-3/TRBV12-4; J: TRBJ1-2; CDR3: CASSPRDRGWYGYTF
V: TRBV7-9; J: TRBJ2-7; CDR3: CASRPGQGGTYEQYF
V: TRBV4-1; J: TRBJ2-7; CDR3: CAGSRVTSKSDEQYF
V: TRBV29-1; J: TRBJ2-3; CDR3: CSVSPGLRAGDTQYF
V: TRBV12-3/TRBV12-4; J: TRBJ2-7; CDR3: CASSLALGALEQYF
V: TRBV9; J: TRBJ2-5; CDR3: CASSVGSSGETQYF
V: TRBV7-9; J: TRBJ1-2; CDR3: CASSYTSRDGYGYTF
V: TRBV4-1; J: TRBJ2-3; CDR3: CASSQGALTVDATQYF
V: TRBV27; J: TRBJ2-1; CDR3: CASSLRWTSGDSSYNEQFF
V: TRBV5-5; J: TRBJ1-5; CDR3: CASSFSPGQSNQPQHF
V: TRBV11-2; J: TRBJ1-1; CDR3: CASSPRGRQDTEAFF
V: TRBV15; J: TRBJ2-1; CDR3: CATSRVPRQVNNEQFF